Described below is a single T cell receptor (beta chain) sequence and its context. The data were taken from a study of beta chain features in type 1 diabetes. This CDR3 contains 13 residues. CDR1 and CDR2 (germline): SQVTM, ANQGSEA. The V and J ends lost 1 base and 5 bases respectively, with 11 bases between them. All of the isolated RNA was reverse transcribed, so expressed TCRB transcripts were sequenced. Sequencing was performed with immunoSEQ multiplex PCR; in TCRdb, only in-frame clones are kept and a portion is missing. The sample lists 390,000 or so clones, about 14% seen once, with under 0.04% in the top ten.

This clonotype was obtained from a man aged 30 to 39 in good health. This chain joins TRBV29-1 and TRBJ2-5; D gene unclear. The sequenced sample consisted of naive CD4+ T cells from blood. The CDR3 spells CSVEALVSETQYF. CDR3 nucleotide sequence: TGCAGCGTTGAAGCTCTTGTCAGCGAGACCCAGTACTTC.